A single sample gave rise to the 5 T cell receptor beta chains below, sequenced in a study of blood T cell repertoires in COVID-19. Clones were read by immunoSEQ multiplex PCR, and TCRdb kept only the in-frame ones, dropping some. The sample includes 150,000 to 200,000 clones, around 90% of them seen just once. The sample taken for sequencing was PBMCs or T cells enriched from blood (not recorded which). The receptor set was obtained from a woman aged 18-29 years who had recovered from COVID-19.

The CDR3: CASSQGENTEAFF. DNA for the CDR3: TGTGCCAGCTCGCAGGGCGAGAACACTGAAGCTTTCTTT. The chain links TRBV18 to TRBJ1-1; weak D call: TRBD1 (5 bases). The CDR3 is 13 residues long. Trimming removed 6 bases from V and 1 base from J, with 9 bases in between. Germline V gene data show CDR1 as KGHSH and CDR2 as LQKENI.

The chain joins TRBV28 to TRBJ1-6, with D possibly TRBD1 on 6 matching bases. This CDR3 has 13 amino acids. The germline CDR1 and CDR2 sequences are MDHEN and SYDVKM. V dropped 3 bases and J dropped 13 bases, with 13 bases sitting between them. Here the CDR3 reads CASSLVRGPPLHF. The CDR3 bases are TGTGCCAGCAGTTTGGTCAGGGGACCTCCCCTCCACTTT. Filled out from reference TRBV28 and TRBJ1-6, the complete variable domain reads DVKVTQSSRYLVKRTGEKVFLECVQDMDHENMFWYRQDPGLGLRLIYFSYDVKMKEKGDIPEGYSVSREKKERFSLILESASTNQTSMYLCASSLVRGPPLHFGNGTRLTVT.

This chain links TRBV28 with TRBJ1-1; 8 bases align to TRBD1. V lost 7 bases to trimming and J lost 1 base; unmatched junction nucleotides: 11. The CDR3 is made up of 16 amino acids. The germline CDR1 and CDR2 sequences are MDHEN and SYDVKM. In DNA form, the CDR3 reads TGTGCCAGCATCATCCGTATTGGGACAGGGAACACTGAAGCTTTCTTT. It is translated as CASIIRIGTGNTEAFF.

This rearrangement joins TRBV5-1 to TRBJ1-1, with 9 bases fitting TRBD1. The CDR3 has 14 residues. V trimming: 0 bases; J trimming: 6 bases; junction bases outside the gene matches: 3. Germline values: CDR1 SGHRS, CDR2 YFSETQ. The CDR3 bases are TGCGCCAGCAGCTTGGGGCGGACAGGGGCTGAAGCTTTCTTT. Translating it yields CASSLGRTGAEAFF.

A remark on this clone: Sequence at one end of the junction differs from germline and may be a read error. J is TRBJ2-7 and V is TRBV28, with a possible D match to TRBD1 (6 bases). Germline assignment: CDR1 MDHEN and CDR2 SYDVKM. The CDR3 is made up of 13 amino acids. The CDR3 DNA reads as TGTGCCAGCAGCCAGGACAGCTCCTACGAGCAGTGCTTC. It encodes CASSQDSSYEQCF.